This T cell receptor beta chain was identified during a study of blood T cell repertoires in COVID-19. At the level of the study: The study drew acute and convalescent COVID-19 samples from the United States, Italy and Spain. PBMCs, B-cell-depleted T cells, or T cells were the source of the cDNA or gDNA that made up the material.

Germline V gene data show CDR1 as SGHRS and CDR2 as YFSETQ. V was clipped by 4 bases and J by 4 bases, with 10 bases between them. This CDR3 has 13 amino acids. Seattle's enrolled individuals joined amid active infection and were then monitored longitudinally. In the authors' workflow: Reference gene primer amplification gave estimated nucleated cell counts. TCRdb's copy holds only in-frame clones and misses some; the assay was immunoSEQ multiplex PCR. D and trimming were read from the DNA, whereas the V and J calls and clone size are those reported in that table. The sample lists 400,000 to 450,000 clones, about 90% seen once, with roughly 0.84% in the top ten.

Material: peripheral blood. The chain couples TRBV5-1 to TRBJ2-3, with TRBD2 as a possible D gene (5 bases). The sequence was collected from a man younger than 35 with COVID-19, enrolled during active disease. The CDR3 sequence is CASSTRGADTQYF. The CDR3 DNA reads TGCGCCAGCAGCACCCGGGGTGCAGATACGCAGTATTTT.